The clone carrying this TCR beta chain is labeled medium-sized. The data were taken from a study of T cell repertoires in aging, cancer and after chemotherapy. Germline V gene data show CDR1 as KGHSH and CDR2 as LQKENI. V gave up 3 bases and J gave up 0 bases; unmatched junction bases: 4. CDR3 size: 15 residues. Multiplex touch-down PCR with TRB-A/B primers amplified rearranged V-D-J TRB sequences. TCRdb re-derived calls from the multiplex PCR reads in MiXCR, one entry per CDR3 protein. Found here are around 1,500 distinct CDR3 sequences, 23% of them singletons; the top ten hold around a quarter. The template was genomic DNA from peripheral blood, not RNA.

This TCR came from a human donor with a blood cancer. Sequenced sample: blood. This chain links TRBV18 with TRBJ2-7; 8 bases align to TRBD1. The CDR3 bases are TGTGCCAGCTCACCCCTAGGGACAGGCTCCTACGAGCAGTACTTC. Translation: CASSPLGTGSYEQYF. Looking up the rest from reference TRBV18 and TRBJ2-7 gives the full variable domain: NAGVMQNPRHLVRRRGQEARLRCSPMKGHSHVYWYRQLPEEGLKFMVYLQKENIIDESGMPKERFSAEFPKEGPSILRIQQVVRGDSAAYFCASSPLGTGSYEQYFGPGTRLTVT.